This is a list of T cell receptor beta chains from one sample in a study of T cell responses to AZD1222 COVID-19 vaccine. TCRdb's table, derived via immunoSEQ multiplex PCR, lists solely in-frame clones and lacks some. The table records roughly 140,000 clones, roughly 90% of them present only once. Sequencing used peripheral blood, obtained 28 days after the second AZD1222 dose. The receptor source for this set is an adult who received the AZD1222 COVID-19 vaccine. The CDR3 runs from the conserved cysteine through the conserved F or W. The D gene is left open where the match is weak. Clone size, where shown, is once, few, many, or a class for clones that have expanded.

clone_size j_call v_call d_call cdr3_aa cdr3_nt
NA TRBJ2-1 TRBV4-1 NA CASSQEPGNEQFF TGCGCCAGCAGCCAGGAACCCGGGAATGAGCAGTTCTTC
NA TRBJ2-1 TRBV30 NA CACVLSSYNEQFF TGTGCCTGTGTTTTGAGCTCCTACAATGAGCAGTTCTTC
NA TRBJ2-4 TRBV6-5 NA CASRGQDWNIQYF TGTGCCAGCAGAGGCCAGGACTGGAACATTCAGTACTTC
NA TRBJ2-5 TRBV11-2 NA CASRQQETQYF TGTGCCAGCAGGCAACAAGAGACCCAGTACTTC
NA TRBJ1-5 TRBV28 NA CASETGDTPQPQHF TGTGCCAGTGAGACCGGGGACACCCCTCAGCCCCAGCATTTT
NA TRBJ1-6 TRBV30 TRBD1 CAWTSQGAVFYSPLHF TGTGCCTGGACCTCACAGGGGGCGGTTTTCTATTCACCCCTCCACTTT
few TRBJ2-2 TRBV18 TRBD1 CASSPEGQGTGELFF TGTGCCAGCTCACCAGAGGGACAGGGGACCGGGGAGCTGTTTTTT
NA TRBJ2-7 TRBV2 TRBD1 CASSRQGVYEQYF TGTGCCAGCAGCCGACAGGGGGTCTACGAGCAGTACTTC
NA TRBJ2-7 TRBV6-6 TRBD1 CASSLGHTGGHEQYF TGTGCCAGCAGCCTGGGGCACACAGGGGGCCACGAGCAGTACTTC
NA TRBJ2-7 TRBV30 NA CAWSVNRDYEQYF TGTGCCTGGAGTGTCAACAGGGACTACGAGCAGTACTTC
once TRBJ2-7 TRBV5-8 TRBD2 CASSSGLEVSEQYF TGTGCCAGCAGCTCGGGACTAGAAGTCTCCGAGCAGTACTTC
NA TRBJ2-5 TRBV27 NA CASSFGTQETQYF TGTGCCAGCAGTTTCGGGACCCAAGAGACCCAGTACTTC
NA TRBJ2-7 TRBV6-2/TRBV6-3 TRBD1 CASSLPGQGGIRYF TGTGCCAGCAGTTTACCGGGACAGGGGGGCATCCGGTACTTC
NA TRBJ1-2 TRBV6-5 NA CASKEVGRTNYGYTF TGTGCCAGCAAAGAGGTAGGGAGGACTAACTATGGCTACACCTTC
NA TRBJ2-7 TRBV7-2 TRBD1 CASSLGQGVLYEQYF TGTGCCAGCAGCCTTGGACAGGGGGTTCTTTACGAGCAGTACTTC
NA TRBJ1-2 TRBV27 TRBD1 CASSFGQGDGYTF TGTGCCAGCAGTTTTGGACAGGGAGACGGCTACACCTTC
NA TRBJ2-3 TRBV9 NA CASSVDQGHTDTQYF TGTGCCAGCAGCGTAGATCAGGGACACACAGATACGCAGTATTTT
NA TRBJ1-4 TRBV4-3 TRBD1 CASSQVEQGPNEKLFF TGCGCCAGCAGCCAAGTGGAACAGGGGCCTAATGAAAAACTGTTTTTT
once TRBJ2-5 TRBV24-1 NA CATSDGLWVGEETQYF TGTGCCACCAGTGACGGATTATGGGTAGGGGAGGAGACCCAGTACTTC
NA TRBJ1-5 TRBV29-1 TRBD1 CSVAGTGGSQVSNQPQHF TGCAGCGTCGCCGGGACAGGGGGCTCCCAAGTCAGCAATCAGCCCCAGCATTTT
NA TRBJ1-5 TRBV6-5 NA CASSSRLSHQPQHF TGTGCCAGCAGTTCTCGGCTGAGTCATCAGCCCCAGCATTTT
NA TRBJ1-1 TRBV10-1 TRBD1 CASSDTGTGSKAFF TGCGCCAGCAGTGATACCGGGACAGGGAGCAAAGCTTTCTTT
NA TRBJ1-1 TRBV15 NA CATSNGMAFF TGTGCCACCTCCAACGGGATGGCTTTCTTT
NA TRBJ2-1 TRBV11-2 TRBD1 CASSLRQGTSYNEQFF TGTGCCAGCAGCTTAAGACAGGGGACCTCCTACAATGAGCAGTTCTTC
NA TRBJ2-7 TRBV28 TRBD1 CASNFRDRSLEQYF TGTGCCAGCAATTTCCGGGACAGATCCCTCGAGCAGTACTTC
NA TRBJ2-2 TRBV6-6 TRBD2 CASSPEVAGLPGTGELFF TGTGCCAGCAGTCCCGAGGTAGCGGGGCTGCCGGGAACCGGGGAGCTGTTTTTT
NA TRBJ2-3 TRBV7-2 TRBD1 CASSVAGQGSTDTQYF TGTGCCAGCAGCGTCGCGGGACAGGGTAGCACAGATACGCAGTATTTT
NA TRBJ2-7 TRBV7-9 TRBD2 CASSPGTSGRSEQYF TGTGCCAGCAGCCCTGGGACTAGCGGGAGAAGCGAGCAGTACTTC
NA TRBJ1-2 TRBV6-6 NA CASSYSYGYTF TGTGCCAGCAGTTATAGCTATGGCTACACCTTC
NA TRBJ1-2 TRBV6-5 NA CASSPQYQGAWGYTF TGTGCCAGCAGTCCCCAATATCAAGGAGCTTGGGGCTACACCTTC
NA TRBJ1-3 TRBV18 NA CASSPASSGNTIYF TGTGCCAGCTCACCAGCCAGCTCTGGAAACACCATATATTTT
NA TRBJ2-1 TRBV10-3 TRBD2 CAIGGGVSSYNEQFF TGTGCCATCGGGGGAGGGGTGAGCTCCTACAATGAGCAGTTCTTC
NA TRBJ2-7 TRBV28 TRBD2 CASRTLAGSYEQYF TGTGCCAGCAGGACCCTAGCGGGGTCCTACGAGCAGTACTTC
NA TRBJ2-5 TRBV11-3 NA CASSFTVAETQYF TGTGCCAGCAGCTTTACGGTGGCGGAGACCCAGTACTTC
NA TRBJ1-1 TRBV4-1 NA CASSQGQGRMNTEAFF TGCGCCAGCAGCCAAGGGCAGGGTAGAATGAACACTGAAGCTTTCTTT
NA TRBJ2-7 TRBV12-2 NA CASRLVSVLNTSSYEQYF TGTGCAAGTCGCTTAGTTTCCGTTCTAAACACTAGCTCCTACGAGCAGTACTTC
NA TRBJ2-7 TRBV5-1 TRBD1 CASSGQGTGPYEQYF TGCGCCAGCAGCGGACAAGGGACAGGCCCCTACGAGCAGTACTTC
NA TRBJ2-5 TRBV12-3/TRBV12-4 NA CASTAGAETQYF TGTGCCAGCACGGCAGGGGCAGAGACCCAGTACTTC
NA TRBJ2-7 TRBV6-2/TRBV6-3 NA CASSVQVLTYEQYF TGTGCCAGCAGTGTCCAGGTCCTGACCTACGAGCAGTACTTC
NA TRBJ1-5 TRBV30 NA CAWTGPGQPQHF TGTGCCTGGACCGGGCCCGGGCAGCCCCAGCATTTT
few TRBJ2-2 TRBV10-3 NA CAISEVGLNTGELFF TGTGCCATCAGTGAGGTCGGGTTGAACACCGGGGAGCTGTTTTTT
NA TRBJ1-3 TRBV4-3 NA CASSQAGYSGNTIYF TGCGCCAGCAGCCAAGCAGGGTACTCTGGAAACACCATATATTTT
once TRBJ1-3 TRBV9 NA CASSVGQLPGNTIYF TGTGCCAGCAGCGTAGGACAGTTACCTGGAAACACCATATATTTT
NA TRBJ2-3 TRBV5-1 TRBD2 CASSSGGAGGPTDTQYF TGCGCCAGCAGCTCCGGTGGAGCGGGAGGGCCCACAGATACGCAGTATTTT
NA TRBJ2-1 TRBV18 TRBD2 CASSPTSGRASFNEQFF TGTGCCAGCTCACCTACTAGCGGGAGGGCCAGTTTCAATGAGCAGTTCTTC
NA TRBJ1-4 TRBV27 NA CASSLSGFQELFF TGTGCCAGCAGTTTATCTGGATTCCAGGAACTGTTTTTT
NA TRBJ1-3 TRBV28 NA CASNLLLGPGNTIYF TGTGCCAGCAACCTCCTCTTAGGACCTGGAAACACCATATATTTT